This paragraph covers one T cell receptor (beta chain) sequence. What it binds is unknown. The CDR3 length is 15 residues. Germline CDR1 SGHTA, CDR2 FQGNSA. V lost 3 bases to trimming and J lost 7 bases; unmatched junction nucleotides: 2. The entry originates in a study of cytomegalovirus exposure and HLA in healthy donors. Study summary: Among 150 million to 200 million T cells, an earlier analysis found roughly 110 million unique TCR beta sequences.

Notes on the study in general: It was fewer than 200 TCR beta chains that were listed as cytomegalovirus-associated. Reported results showed that the classifier diagnosed cytomegalovirus status with high specificity and sensitivity.

PCR was performed using 60 Vbeta and 13 Jbeta primers. Only in-frame clones appear in the TCRdb table, and some are missing; sequencing was by immunoSEQ multiplex PCR. The data hold around 65,000 clones, with under 85% observed a single time. V is TRBV7-2 and J is TRBJ1-6, with TRBD1 matching over 11 bases. This sequence originates from a man aged 45-65 years in good health and CMV-seropositive. What was sequenced was PBMCs. Here the CDR3 reads CASSFGQGANSPLHF. The CDR3 DNA follows: TGTGCCAGCAGCTTCGGACAGGGGGCGAATTCACCCCTCCACTTT.